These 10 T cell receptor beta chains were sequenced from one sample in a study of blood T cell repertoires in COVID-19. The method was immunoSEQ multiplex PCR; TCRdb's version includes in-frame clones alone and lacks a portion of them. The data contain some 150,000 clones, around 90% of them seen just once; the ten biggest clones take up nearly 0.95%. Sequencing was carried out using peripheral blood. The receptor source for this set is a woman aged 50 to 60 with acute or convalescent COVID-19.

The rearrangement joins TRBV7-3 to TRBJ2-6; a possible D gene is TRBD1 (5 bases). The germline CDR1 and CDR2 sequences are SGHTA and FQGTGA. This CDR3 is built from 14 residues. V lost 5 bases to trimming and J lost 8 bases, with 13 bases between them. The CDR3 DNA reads TGTGCCAGCAGCCCCGACAGATCCCCCAACGTCCTGACTTTC. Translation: CASSPDRSPNVLTF.

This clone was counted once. CDR3 nucleotides: TGTGCCAGTACCGGGACTTTCAATGAAAAACTGTTTTTT. It specifies CASTGTFNEKLFF. The genes are TRBV19 and TRBJ1-4, with a tentative D call TRBD1 (5 bases). This CDR3 is 13 amino acids long. The germline gives CDR1 LNHDA, CDR2 SQIVND (reference sequence). Trimming left V 7 bases short and J 5 bases short, with 11 bases between.

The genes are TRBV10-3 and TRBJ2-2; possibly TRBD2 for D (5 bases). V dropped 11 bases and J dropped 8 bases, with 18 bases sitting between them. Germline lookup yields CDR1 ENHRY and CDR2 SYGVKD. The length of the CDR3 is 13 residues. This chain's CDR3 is CASEDLRGGELFF. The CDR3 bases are TGTGCCTCCGAGGACCTCCGGGGTGGGGAGCTGTTTTTT.

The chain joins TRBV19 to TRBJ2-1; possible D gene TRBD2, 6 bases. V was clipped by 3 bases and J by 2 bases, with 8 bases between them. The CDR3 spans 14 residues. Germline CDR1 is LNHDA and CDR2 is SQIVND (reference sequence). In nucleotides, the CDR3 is TGTGCCAGTAGTATGGGGGGTACCTACAATGAGCAGTTCTTC. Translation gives CASSMGGTYNEQFF.

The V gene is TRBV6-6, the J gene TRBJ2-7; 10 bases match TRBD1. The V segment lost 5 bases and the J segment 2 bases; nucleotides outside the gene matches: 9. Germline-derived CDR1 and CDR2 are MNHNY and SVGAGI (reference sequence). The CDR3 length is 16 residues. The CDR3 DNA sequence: TGTGCCAGCAGTGGAACGTGGACAGGGGGAACCTACGAGCAGTACTTC. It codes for CASSGTWTGGTYEQYF.

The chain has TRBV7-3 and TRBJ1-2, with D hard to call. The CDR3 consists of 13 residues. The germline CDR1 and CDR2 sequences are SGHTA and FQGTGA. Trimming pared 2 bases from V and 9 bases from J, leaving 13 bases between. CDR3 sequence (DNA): TGTGCCAGCAGCTTACGACCTACCGGGAGCTACACCTTC. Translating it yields CASSLRPTGSYTF.

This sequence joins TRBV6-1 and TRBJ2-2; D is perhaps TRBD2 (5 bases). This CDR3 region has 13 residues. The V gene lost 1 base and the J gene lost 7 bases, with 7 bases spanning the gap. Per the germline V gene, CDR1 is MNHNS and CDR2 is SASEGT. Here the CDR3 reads CASSEERVGELFF. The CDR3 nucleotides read TGTGCCAGCAGTGAAGAGAGGGTCGGGGAGCTGTTTTTT.

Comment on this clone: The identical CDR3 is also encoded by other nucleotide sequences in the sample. CDR3 sequence (DNA): TGTGCCAGCAGCGCTAGGGGGGACAGTGGAAACACCATATATTTT. This sequence encodes CASSARGDSGNTIYF. The chain recombines TRBV9 with TRBJ1-3; 7 nucleotides match TRBD1. There are 15 residues in the CDR3. J was trimmed by 3 bases and V by 3 bases; bases with no gene match: 6. Per germline, CDR1 SGDLS and CDR2 YYNGEE.

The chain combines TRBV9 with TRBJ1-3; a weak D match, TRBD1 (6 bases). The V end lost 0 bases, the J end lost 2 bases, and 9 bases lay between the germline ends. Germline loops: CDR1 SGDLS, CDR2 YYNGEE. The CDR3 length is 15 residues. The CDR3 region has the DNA TGTGCCAGCAGCGTAGACACAGGGACTGGAAACACCATATATTTT. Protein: CASSVDTGTGNTIYF.

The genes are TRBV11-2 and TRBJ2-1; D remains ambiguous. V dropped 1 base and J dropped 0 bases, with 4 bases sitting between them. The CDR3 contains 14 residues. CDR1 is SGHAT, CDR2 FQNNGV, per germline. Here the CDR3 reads CASSLGVSYNEQFF. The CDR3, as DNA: TGTGCCAGCAGCTTAGGAGTCTCCTACAATGAGCAGTTCTTC.